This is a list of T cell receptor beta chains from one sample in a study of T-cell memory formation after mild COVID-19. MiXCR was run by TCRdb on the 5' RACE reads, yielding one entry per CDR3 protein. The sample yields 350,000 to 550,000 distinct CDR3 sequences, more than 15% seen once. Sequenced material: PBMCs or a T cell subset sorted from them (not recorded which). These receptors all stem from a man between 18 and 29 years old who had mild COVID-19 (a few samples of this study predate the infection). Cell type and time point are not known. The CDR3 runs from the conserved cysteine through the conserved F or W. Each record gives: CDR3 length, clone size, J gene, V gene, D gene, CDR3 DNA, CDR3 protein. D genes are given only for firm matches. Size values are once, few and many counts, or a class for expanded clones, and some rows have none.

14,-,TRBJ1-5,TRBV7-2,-,TGTGCCAGCAGCTTAATAGGGGGCAATCAGCCCCAGCATTTT,CASSLIGGNQPQHF
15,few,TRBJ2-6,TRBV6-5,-,TGTGCCAGCAGTCCTACAGGGTTCGGGGCCAACGTCCTGACTTTC,CASSPTGFGANVLTF
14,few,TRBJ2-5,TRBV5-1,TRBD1,TGCGCCAGCAGCTTTAGAGGGGGCAAAGAGACCCAGTACTTC,CASSFRGGKETQYF
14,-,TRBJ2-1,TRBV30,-,TGTGCCTGGAACCGACAGGTGGGGTCTGATGAGCAGTTCTTC,CAWNRQVGSDEQFF
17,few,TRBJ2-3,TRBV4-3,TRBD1,TGCGCCAGCAGCCAAGAATCCGGGGGACAGGCGGTCGATACGCAGTATTTT,CASSQESGGQAVDTQYF
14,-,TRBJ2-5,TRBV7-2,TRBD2,TGTGCCAGCAGCCTCGGGGGGTTAAGGAAGACCCAGTACTTC,CASSLGGLRKTQYF
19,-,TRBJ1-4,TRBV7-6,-,TGTGCCAGCAGCTACGTACAGAGCGGAACTCTCGGAACTAATGAAAAACTGTTTTTT,CASSYVQSGTLGTNEKLFF
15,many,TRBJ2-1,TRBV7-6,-,TGTGCCAGCAGCTTTTCGACAGGAATATACAATGAGCAGTTCTTC,CASSFSTGIYNEQFF
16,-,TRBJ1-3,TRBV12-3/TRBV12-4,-,TGTGCCAGCAGTTTAGGGCCCCGAGGAACTGGAAACACCATATATTTT,CASSLGPRGTGNTIYF
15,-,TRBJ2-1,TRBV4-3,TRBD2,TGCGCCAGCAGCCAACGGGGGGGCCCCTACAATGAGCAGTTCTTC,CASSQRGGPYNEQFF
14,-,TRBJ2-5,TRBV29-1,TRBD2,TGCAGCGTTGCGTACCAAAGCGGGGGGGAGACCCAGTACTTC,CSVAYQSGGETQYF
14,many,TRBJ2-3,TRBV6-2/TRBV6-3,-,TGTGCCAGCAGTTCCAGACGGATCACAGATACGCAGTATTTT,CASSSRRITDTQYF
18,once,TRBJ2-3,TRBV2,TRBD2,TGTGCCAGCACCCGAATTGGGACTAGCGGGGGATTCACAGATACGCAGTATTTT,CASTRIGTSGGFTDTQYF
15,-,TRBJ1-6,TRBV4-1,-,TGCGCCAGCAGCCCGGGGTCGGGGGATAATTCACCCCTCCACTTT,CASSPGSGDNSPLHF
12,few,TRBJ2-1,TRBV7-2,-,TGTGCCAGCAGGCTCGGACTCAATGAGCAGTTCTTC,CASRLGLNEQFF
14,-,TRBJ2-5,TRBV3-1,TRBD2,TGTGCCAGCAGCACCCTAGCGGCTGAAGAGACCCAGTACTTC,CASSTLAAEETQYF
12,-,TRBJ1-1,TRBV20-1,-,TGCAGTGCTAGTGAAAGGAACACTGAAGCTTTCTTT,CSASERNTEAFF
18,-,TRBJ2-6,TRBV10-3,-,TGTGCCATCAGTGAGTCGTCAGATGGAGACTCTGGGGCCAACGTCCTGACTTTC,CAISESSDGDSGANVLTF
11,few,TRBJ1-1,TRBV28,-,TGTGCCAGCAGTTCCCCGGATGAAGCTTTCTTT,CASSSPDEAFF
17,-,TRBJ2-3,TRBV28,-,TGTGCCAGCAGCAAACCCGATTTAGGGGGAGACACAGATACGCAGTATTTT,CASSKPDLGGDTDTQYF
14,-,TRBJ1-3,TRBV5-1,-,TGCGCCAGCAGCTTTCAGGACTCTGGAAACACCATATATTTT,CASSFQDSGNTIYF
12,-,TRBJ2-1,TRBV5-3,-,TGTGCCAGAAGCTTGTGGTACGATGAGCAGTTCTTC,CARSLWYDEQFF
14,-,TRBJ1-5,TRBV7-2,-,TGTGCCAGCAGCTTAGCGAGGGGCCTTCAGCCCCAGCATTTT,CASSLARGLQPQHF
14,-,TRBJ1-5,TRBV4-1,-,TGCGCCAGCAGCCCCCCGAGCCTAAATCAGCCCCAGCATTTT,CASSPPSLNQPQHF
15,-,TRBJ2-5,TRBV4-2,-,TGTGCCAGCAGCCAAGTCTTCGGGGCCGGTGAGACCCAGTACTTC,CASSQVFGAGETQYF
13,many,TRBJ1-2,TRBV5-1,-,TGCGCCAGCAGCTTGGCCGGGGTCTATGGCTACACCTTC,CASSLAGVYGYTF
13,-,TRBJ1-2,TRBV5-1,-,TGCGCCAGCAGCTTGCACAGTGACTATGGCTACACCTTC,CASSLHSDYGYTF
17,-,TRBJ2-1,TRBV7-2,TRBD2,TGTGCCAGCAGCTTTAGCGGGACTGACACTTTCTACAATGAGCAGTTCTTC,CASSFSGTDTFYNEQFF
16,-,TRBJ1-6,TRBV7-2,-,TGTGCCAGCAGCCTCCGGGAGCCCCCTTATAATTCACCCCTCCACTTT,CASSLREPPYNSPLHF
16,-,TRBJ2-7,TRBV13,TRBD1,TGTGCCAGCAGCCCAGAGGGACAGGCCTCCTCCTACGAGCAGTACTTC,CASSPEGQASSYEQYF
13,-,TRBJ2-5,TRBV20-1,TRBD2,TGCAGTGCTCGAGGACTAGTGATGGAGACCCAGTACTTC,CSARGLVMETQYF
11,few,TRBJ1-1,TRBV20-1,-,TGCAGTGCTATATGGACTGGTGAAGCTTTCTTT,CSAIWTGEAFF
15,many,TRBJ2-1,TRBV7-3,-,TGTGCCAGCAGCTTAACGAAGCAGGGCATCCATGAGCAGTTCTTC,CASSLTKQGIHEQFF
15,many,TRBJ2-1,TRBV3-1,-,TGTGCCAGCAGCCAAGATTCCCCAGTCTACAATGAGCAGTTCTTC,CASSQDSPVYNEQFF
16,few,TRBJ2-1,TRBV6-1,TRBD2,TGTGCCAGCAGTGGTCTAGCGGGGAGATGGTACAATGAGCAGTTCTTC,CASSGLAGRWYNEQFF
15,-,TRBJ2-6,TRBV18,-,TGTGCCAGCTCACCACCGGGCCCTGGGGACAACGTCCTGACTTTC,CASSPPGPGDNVLTF
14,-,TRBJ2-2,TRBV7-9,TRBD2,TGTGCCACCCGGGGAGGGGAGAACACCGGGGAGCTGTTTTTT,CATRGGENTGELFF
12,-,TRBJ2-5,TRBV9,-,TGTGCCAGCAGCGGTTCCCAGGAGACCCAGTACTTC,CASSGSQETQYF
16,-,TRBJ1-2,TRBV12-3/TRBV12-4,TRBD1,TGTGCCAGCACCCCCTTTTCACAGGGGGCAGGGTATGGCTACACCTTC,CASTPFSQGAGYGYTF
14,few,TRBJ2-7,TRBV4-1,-,TGCGCCAGCAGCCAAGTCCGCCTGGCCTACGAGCAGTACTTC,CASSQVRLAYEQYF
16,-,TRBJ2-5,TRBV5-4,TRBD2,TGTGCCAGCACCGATGGGACTAGCGCGCCAAGGGAGACCCAGTACTTC,CASTDGTSAPRETQYF
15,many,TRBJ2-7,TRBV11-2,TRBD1,TGTGCCAGCAGCTCCAGGACAGGGTTCTCCTACGAGCAGTACTTC,CASSSRTGFSYEQYF
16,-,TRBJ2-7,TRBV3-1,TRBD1,TGTGCCAGCAGCCAAGGGAAGGGGGCCCTCTCCTACGAGCAGTACTTC,CASSQGKGALSYEQYF
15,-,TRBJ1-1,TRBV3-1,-,TGTGCCAGCAGCCAAGAGGCGGAGGGAGGGACTGAAGCTTTCTTT,CASSQEAEGGTEAFF
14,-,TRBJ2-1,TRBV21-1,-,TGTGCCAGCAACCACACCTCCTCCTACAATGAGCAGTTCTTC,CASNHTSSYNEQFF
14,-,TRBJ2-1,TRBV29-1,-,TGCAGCGTTGAGGGTCTAGCCCCATACAATGAGCAGTTCTTC,CSVEGLAPYNEQFF
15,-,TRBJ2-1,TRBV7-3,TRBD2,TGTGCCAGCAGCATACTAGCGGGGGGCCACAATGAGCAGTTCTTC,CASSILAGGHNEQFF
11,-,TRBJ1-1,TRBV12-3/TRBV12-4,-,TGTGCCAGCAGTTTACTAGGGCCCGCTTTCTTT,CASSLLGPAFF
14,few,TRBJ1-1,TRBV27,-,TGTGCCAGCAGTTTATCGGGGTACAGCGCTGAAGCTTTCTTT,CASSLSGYSAEAFF